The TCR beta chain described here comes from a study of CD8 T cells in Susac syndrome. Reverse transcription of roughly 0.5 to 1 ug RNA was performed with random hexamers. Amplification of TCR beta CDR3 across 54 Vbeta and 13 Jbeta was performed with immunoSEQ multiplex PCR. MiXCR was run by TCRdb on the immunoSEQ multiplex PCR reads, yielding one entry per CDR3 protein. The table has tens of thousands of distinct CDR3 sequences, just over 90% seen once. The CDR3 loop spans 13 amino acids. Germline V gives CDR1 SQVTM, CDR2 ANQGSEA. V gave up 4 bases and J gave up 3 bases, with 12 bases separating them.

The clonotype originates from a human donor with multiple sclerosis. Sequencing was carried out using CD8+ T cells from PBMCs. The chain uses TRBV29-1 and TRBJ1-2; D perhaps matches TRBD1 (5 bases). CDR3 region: CSVGGSPDYGYTF. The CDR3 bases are TGCAGCGTTGGGGGGTCCCCGGACTATGGCTACACCTTC.